These 6 T cell receptor beta chains came from one sample sequenced in a study of T cells in Graves' hyperthyroidism and ophthalmopathy. RNA transcripts were the template for amplifying TCR beta CDR3 regions. First-round RT-PCR of the TCR CDR3 relied on the HTBI primer set. TCRdb analysed the multiplex PCR reads with MiXCR anew, one entry per CDR3 protein. The repertoire holds over 500,000 distinct CDR3 sequences, with 46% as singletons. Material for sequencing was peripheral blood or thyroid tissue (not recorded which). These receptors originate from an adult woman with Graves' disease, either hyperthyroidism or ophthalmopathy (not recorded which).

This rearrangement joins TRBV2 to TRBJ1-2; 7 bases agree with TRBD1. V lost 3 bases to trimming and J lost 8 bases; unmatched junction nucleotides: 3. CDR1 is SNHLY and CDR2 is FYNNEI in the germline V gene. This CDR3 comprises 12 residues. CDR3 sequence (DNA): TGTGCCAGCAGTGAGACAGGGCAAGGCTACACCTTC. It codes for CASSETGQGYTF.

This chain connects TRBV19 to TRBJ2-5, with TRBD2 matching 10 bases. The trim removed 3 bases at V and 0 bases at J, leaving 10 bases unmatched. Germline lookup yields CDR1 LNHDA and CDR2 SQIVND (reference sequence). The CDR3 consists of 18 residues. The CDR3 DNA reads as TGTGCCAGTAGTATTACCCTAGCGGGAGCGGGATACCAAGAGACCCAGTACTTC. Translated, it gives CASSITLAGAGYQETQYF.

The CDR3 DNA is TGTGCCACCAGTGACAGATCTCAGCTGAACACCGGGGAGCTGTTTTTT. Protein: CATSDRSQLNTGELFF. The chain joins TRBV24-1 to TRBJ2-2; no definite D call. From germline, CDR1 is KGHDR and CDR2 SFDVKD. The CDR3 covers 16 residues. Trimming cost V 4 bases and J 1 base, with 12 bases left between them.

This sequence joins TRBV29-1 and TRBJ1-2; D gene uncertain. Trimming left V 5 bases short and J 3 bases short, with 16 bases between. The CDR3 runs 14 residues. CDR1 and CDR2 from the germline V gene are SQVTM and ANQGSEA. The CDR3 reads CSVQTSPSDYGYTF. The CDR3 coding sequence is TGCAGCGTTCAAACTTCCCCGAGTGACTATGGCTACACCTTC.

Remarks on this clonotype: The CDR3 ends on some other residue instead of the conserved phenylalanine or tryptophan, so this is likely a read error. The rearrangement joins TRBV7-9 to TRBJ2-1; possible D gene TRBD1, 5 bases. V lost 5 bases and J 4 bases, leaving 15 bases between the germline ends. The germline CDR1 and CDR2 sequences are SEHNR and FQNEAQ (reference sequence). The CDR3 has 15 residues. CDR3 coding DNA: TGTGCCAGCAGCCAAGTCGTAACAGGATACAATGAGCAGTTCCTC. This codes for CASSQVVTGYNEQFL.

This clonotype occurred many times. The chain is built from TRBV6-2 or TRBV6-3 and TRBJ1-2; D is unclear. Trimming took 5 bases from V and 5 from J, leaving 12 bases between them. Germline V gene data show CDR1 as MNHEY and CDR2 as SVGEGT. The CDR3 runs to 13 residues. This chain's CDR3 is CASSLALGYGYTF. The CDR3 coding sequence is TGTGCCAGCAGTCTAGCCCTTGGGTATGGCTACACCTTC.